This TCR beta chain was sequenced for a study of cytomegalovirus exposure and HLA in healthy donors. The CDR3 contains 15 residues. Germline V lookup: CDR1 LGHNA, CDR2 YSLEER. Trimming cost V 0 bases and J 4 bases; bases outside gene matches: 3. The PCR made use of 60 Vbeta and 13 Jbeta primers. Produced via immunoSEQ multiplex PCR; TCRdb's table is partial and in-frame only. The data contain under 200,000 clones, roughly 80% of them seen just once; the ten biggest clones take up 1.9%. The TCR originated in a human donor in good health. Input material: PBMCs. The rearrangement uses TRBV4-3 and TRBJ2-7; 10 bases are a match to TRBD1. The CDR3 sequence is CASSQDRQGAYEQYF. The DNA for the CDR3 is TGCGCCAGCAGCCAAGATAGACAGGGGGCGTACGAGCAGTACTTC.